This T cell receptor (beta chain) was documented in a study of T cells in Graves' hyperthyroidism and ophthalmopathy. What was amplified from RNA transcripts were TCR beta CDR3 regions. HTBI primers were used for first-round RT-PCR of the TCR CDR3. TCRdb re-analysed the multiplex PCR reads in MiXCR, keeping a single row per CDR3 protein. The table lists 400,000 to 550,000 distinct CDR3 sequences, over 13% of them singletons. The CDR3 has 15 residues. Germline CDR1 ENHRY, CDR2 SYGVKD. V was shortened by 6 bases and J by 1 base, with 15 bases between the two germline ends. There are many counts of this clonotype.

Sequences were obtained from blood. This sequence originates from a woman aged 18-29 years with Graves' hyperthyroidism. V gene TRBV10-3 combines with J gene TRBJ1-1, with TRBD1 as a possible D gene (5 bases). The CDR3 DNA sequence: TGTGCCATCAGATGGGACGGGGCCAAGAACACTGAAGCTTTCTTT. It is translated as CAIRWDGAKNTEAFF.